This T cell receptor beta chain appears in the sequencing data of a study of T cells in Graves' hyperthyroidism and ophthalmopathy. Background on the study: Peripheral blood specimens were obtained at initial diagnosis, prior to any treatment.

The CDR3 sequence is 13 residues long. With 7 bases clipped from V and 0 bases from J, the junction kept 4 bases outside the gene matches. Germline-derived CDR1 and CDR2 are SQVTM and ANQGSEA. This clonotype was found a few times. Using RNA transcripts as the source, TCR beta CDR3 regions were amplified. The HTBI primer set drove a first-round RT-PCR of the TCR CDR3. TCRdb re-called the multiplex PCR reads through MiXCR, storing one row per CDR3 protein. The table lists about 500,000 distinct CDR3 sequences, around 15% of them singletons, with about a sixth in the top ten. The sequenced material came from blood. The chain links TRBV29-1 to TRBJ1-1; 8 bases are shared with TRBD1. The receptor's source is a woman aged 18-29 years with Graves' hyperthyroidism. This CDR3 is CSARQGMNTEAFF. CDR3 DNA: TGCAGCGCCCGACAGGGGATGAACACTGAAGCTTTCTTT.